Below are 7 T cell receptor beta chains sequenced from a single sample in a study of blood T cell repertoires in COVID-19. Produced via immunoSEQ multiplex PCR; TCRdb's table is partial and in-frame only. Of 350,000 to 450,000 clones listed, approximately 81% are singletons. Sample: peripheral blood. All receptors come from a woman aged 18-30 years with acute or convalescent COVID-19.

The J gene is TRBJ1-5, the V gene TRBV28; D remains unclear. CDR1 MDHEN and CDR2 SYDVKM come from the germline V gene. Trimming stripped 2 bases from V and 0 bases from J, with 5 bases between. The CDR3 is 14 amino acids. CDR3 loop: CASSLGSSNQPQHF. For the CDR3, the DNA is TGTGCCAGCAGTTTAGGCAGTAGCAATCAGCCCCAGCATTTT. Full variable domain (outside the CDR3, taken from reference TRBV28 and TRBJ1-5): DVKVTQSSRYLVKRTGEKVFLECVQDMDHENMFWYRQDPGLGLRLIYFSYDVKMKEKGDIPEGYSVSREKKERFSLILESASTNQTSMYLCASSLGSSNQPQHFGDGTRLSIL.

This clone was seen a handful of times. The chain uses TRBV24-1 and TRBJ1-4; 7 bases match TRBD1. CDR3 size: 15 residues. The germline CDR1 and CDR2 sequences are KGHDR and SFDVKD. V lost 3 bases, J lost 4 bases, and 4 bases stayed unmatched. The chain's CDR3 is CATSDPGTDNEKLFF. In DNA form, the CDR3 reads TGTGCCACCAGTGATCCCGGGACAGATAATGAAAAACTGTTTTTT.

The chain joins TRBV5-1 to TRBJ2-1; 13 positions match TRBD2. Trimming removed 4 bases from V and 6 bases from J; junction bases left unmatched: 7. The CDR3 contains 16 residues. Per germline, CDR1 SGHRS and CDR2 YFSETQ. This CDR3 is CASSRTSGGGFNEQFF. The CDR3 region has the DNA TGCGCCAGCAGCCGGACTAGCGGGGGTGGTTTCAATGAGCAGTTCTTC.

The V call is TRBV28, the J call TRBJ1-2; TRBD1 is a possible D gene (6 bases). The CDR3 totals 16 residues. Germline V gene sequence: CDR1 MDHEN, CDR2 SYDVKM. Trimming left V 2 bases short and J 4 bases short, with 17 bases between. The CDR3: CASSLGGGAMGYGYTF. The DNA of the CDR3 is TGTGCCAGCAGTTTAGGAGGGGGGGCGATGGGCTATGGCTACACCTTC.

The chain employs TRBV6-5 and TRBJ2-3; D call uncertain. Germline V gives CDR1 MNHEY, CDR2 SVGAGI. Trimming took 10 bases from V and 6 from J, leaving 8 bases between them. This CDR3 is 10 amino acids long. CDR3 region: CAISRDTQYF. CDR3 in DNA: TGTGCCATCTCCAGGGATACGCAGTATTTT.

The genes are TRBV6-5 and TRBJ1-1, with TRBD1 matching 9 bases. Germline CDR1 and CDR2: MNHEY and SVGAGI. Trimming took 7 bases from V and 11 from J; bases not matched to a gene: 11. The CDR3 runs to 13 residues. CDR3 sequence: CASTVDRGVRAFF. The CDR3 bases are TGTGCCAGCACCGTGGACAGGGGCGTTAGGGCTTTCTTT.

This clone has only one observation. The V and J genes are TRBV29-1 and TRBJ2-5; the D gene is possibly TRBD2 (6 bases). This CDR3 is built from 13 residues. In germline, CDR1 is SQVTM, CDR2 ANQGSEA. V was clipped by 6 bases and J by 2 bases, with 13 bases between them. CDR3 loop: CSVEGLKQETQYF. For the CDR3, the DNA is TGCAGCGTCGAGGGACTGAAACAAGAGACCCAGTACTTC.